Below, 29 T cell receptor beta chains from the same sample are listed, as sequenced in a study of shared clonotypes between healthy human individuals. Generated by immunoSEQ multiplex PCR, the TCRdb table keeps only in-frame clones and is missing some. Of a few million clones listed, approximately 94% are singletons. The sequencing input was naive CD4+ T cells sorted from blood. Subset noted: CD45RA+ positively selected. Every receptor here comes from a young man in good health.

On this clone itself: Other DNA sequences in this specimen translate into the identical CDR3. The chain is built from TRBV7-9 and TRBJ2-3; 7 nucleotides match TRBD1. Looked up from germline, CDR1 is SEHNR and CDR2 is FQNEAQ (reference sequence). The ends lost 1 base at V and 4 bases at J; junction bases unmatched: 5. The CDR3 extends over 15 amino acids. CDR3 nucleotides: TGTGCCAGCAGCTTAGGGTCAGGGGGTCCAGATACGCAGTATTTT. This encodes CASSLGSGGPDTQYF.

V is TRBV25-1 and J is TRBJ1-4; a possible D gene is TRBD1 (5 bases). The CDR3 consists of 17 residues. CDR1 and CDR2 (germline): MGHDK, SYGVNS. The germline V and J ends were trimmed by 1 base and 8 bases, with 20 bases remaining between them. The CDR3 bases are TGTGCCAGCAGTGAATCACTTACGGGGGTTCTTGGGGAAAAACTGTTTTTT. This translates into CASSESLTGVLGEKLFF.

The CDR3 sequence is CAWNGRGAWETQYF. The CDR3 DNA follows: TGTGCCTGGAATGGAAGGGGGGCATGGGAGACCCAGTACTTC. The chain recombines TRBV30 with TRBJ2-5; D tentatively reads TRBD1 or TRBD2 (6 bases each). Between the trimmed V and J ends, which lost 4 bases and 5 bases, there was a span of 17 bases. The CDR3 has 14 residues. Germline CDR1 is GTSNPN and CDR2 is SVGIG (reference sequence).

This sequence joins TRBV5-1 and TRBJ2-3, with 8 bases identical to TRBD2. V lost 0 bases to trimming and J lost 0 bases; unmatched junction nucleotides: 3. Per the germline V gene, CDR1 is SGHRS and CDR2 is YFSETQ. The CDR3 is 16 residues long. CDR3 sequence reads: CASSLDPSGSTDTQYF. The CDR3 coding sequence is TGCGCCAGCAGCTTGGACCCTAGCGGGAGCACAGATACGCAGTATTTT. Full variable domain (rest looked up from reference TRBV5-1 and TRBJ2-3): KAGVTQTPRYLIKTRGQQVTLSCSPISGHRSVSWYQQTPGQGLQFLFEYFSETQRNKGNFPGRFSGRQFSNSRSEMNVSTLELGDSALYLCASSLDPSGSTDTQYFGPGTRLTVL.

This clone was observed once. The chain is built from TRBV5-1 and TRBJ2-3, with TRBD2 identical over 9 bases. CDR1 is SGHRS, CDR2 YFSETQ, per germline. V lost 0 bases to trimming and J lost 1 base; unmatched junction nucleotides: 3. This CDR3 contains 16 residues. CDR3 sequence (DNA): TGCGCCAGCAGCTTGGGGCCTAGCGGGGGCACAGATACGCAGTATTTT. The encoded protein is CASSLGPSGGTDTQYF.

The CDR3 DNA follows: TGTGCCAGCAGCCAAGGGGCGGGGGGGCAGGCAGATACGCAGTATTTT. Encoded protein: CASSQGAGGQADTQYF. This rearrangement joins TRBV2 to TRBJ2-3; the match to TRBD2 covers 9 bases. The CDR3 is 16 residues long. J was trimmed by 4 bases and V by 6 bases; bases with no gene match: 11. Germline V CDR1 and CDR2: SNHLY, FYNNEI.

The chain employs TRBV4-3 and TRBJ1-4; D is undetermined. Per the germline V gene, CDR1 is LGHNA and CDR2 is YSLEER. The CDR3 is made up of 15 amino acids. V dropped 0 bases and J dropped 4 bases, with 9 bases sitting between them. The CDR3 nucleotides read TGCGCCAGCAGCCAAGACCGGCTATATAATGAAAAACTGTTTTTT. Translation gives CASSQDRLYNEKLFF.

The chain recombines TRBV25-1 with TRBJ2-7; TRBD1 agrees at 11 bases. There are 15 residues in the CDR3. Germline V gives CDR1 MGHDK, CDR2 SYGVNS. V lost 6 bases and J lost 2; bases outside the gene matches: 6. The CDR3 DNA follows: TGTGCCAGCAGCTCCCCGGGACAGGGGGCCTACGAGCAGTACTTC. It yields the protein CASSSPGQGAYEQYF.

As regards this clone: Other DNA variants within this sample encode the same CDR3. This chain uses TRBV5-1 with TRBJ1-1, with TRBD1 matching 7 bases. With V trimmed by 4 bases and J by 2 bases, 5 bases remained unmatched. From germline, CDR1 is SGHRS and CDR2 YFSETQ. The CDR3 has 14 residues. The CDR3 loop is CASSPGTANTEAFF. DNA of the CDR3: TGCGCCAGCAGCCCCGGGACAGCCAACACTGAAGCTTTCTTT.

The chain combines TRBV7-2 with TRBJ1-3; a possible D gene is TRBD1 (6 bases). The CDR3 loop spans 16 amino acids. Germline V gene lookup returns CDR1 SGHTA and CDR2 FQGNSA. V lost 5 bases to trimming and J lost 3 bases, with 17 bases between them. The CDR3, as DNA: TGTGCCAGCAGCCCTAGTAACCAGGGGCGTGGAAACACCATATATTTT. Protein product: CASSPSNQGRGNTIYF.

The V call is TRBV7-9, the J call TRBJ2-5, with a weak D call TRBD2 (6 bases). Per germline, CDR1 SEHNR and CDR2 FQNEAQ (reference sequence). This CDR3 comprises 14 residues. V gave up 4 bases and J gave up 4 bases, with 13 bases separating them. The CDR3 loop is CASSSPGLAETQYF. The CDR3 DNA sequence: TGTGCCAGCAGCTCCCCGGGACTGGCAGAGACCCAGTACTTC.

Note on this clone: The same CDR3 arises from other DNA sequences in this sample as well. The chain couples TRBV10-3 to TRBJ2-5; the D gene could be TRBD1 or TRBD2 (5 bases each). In germline, CDR1 is ENHRY, CDR2 SYGVKD. This CDR3 is built from 13 residues. V lost 4 bases to trimming and J lost 3 bases, with 9 bases between them. The CDR3 here is CAISGGREETQYF. CDR3 nucleotides: TGTGCCATCAGTGGGGGACGGGAAGAGACCCAGTACTTC.

This chain joins TRBV28 and TRBJ1-2, with no clear D. Germline CDR1 is MDHEN and CDR2 is SYDVKM. The CDR3 spans 11 residues. The germline V and J ends were trimmed by 8 bases and 8 bases, with 12 bases remaining between them. CDR3 DNA sequence: TGTGCCAGCGGAATTTTAAGCGGCTACACCTTC. Translating gives CASGILSGYTF.

This clone was picked up one time. The same CDR3 is also encoded by other DNA sequences in this sample. The V call is TRBV2, the J call TRBJ2-7, with no clear D. V dropped 7 bases and J dropped 0 bases, with 4 bases sitting between them. Germline CDR1 reads SNHLY; CDR2 reads FYNNEI. The CDR3 is 11 amino acids. The CDR3 here is CASTASYEQYF. The CDR3 DNA sequence: TGTGCCAGCACGGCCTCCTACGAGCAGTACTTC.

This chain connects TRBV30 to TRBJ2-2; 12 bases map to TRBD2. V trimming: 0 bases; J trimming: 0 bases; junction bases outside the gene matches: 5. The CDR3 extends over 18 amino acids. Germline CDR1 reads GTSNPN; CDR2 reads SVGIG (reference sequence). The CDR3 nucleotides read TGTGCCTGGAGTGTACGTCGGACTAGCGGGACGAACACCGGGGAGCTGTTTTTT. Protein: CAWSVRRTSGTNTGELFF.

V gene TRBV10-3 combines with J gene TRBJ2-7; 7 bases agree with TRBD2. The CDR3 has 15 amino acids. CDR1 ENHRY and CDR2 SYGVKD come from the germline V gene. V trimming: 8 bases; J trimming: 3 bases; junction bases outside the gene matches: 13. The CDR3 protein is CAIGVGGERGYEQYF. CDR3 sequence (DNA): TGTGCCATCGGGGTGGGTGGGGAGCGGGGCTACGAGCAGTACTTC.

A remark on this clone: One junction end disagrees with the germline gene, perhaps due to a read error. V and J are TRBV10-3 and TRBJ2-7; 8 nucleotides align to TRBD1. The germline V gene has CDR1 ENHRY and CDR2 SYGVKD. The CDR3 consists of 11 residues. The CDR3 loop is CAISDRDRLDF. DNA for the CDR3: TGTGCCATCAGTGATAGGGACAGGCTTGACTTC.

The rearrangement joins TRBV9 to TRBJ2-1; D is possibly TRBD1 or TRBD2 (7 bases each). This CDR3 has 11 amino acids. Deletions cut 4 bases from V and 13 bases from J, with 12 bases between. In germline, CDR1 is SGDLS, CDR2 YYNGEE. CDR3 coding DNA: TGTGCCAGCAGCCAGGGGGGGCCCCAGTTCTTC. Amino acid sequence: CASSQGGPQFF.

V and J are TRBV27 and TRBJ2-7; 8 positions agree with TRBD1. This CDR3 spans 12 amino acids. After removal of 8 bases from V and 5 bases from J, the junction contained 5 bases not matched to a gene. Germline values: CDR1 MNHEY, CDR2 SMNVEV (reference sequence). This CDR3 is CASGRQGHEQYF. DNA of the CDR3: TGTGCCAGCGGGCGACAGGGGCACGAGCAGTACTTC.

The count of this clone is one. The chain links TRBV19 to TRBJ1-1; D ambiguous. Germline CDR1 reads LNHDA; CDR2 reads SQIVND (reference sequence). The V end was cut by 4 bases, the J end by 5 bases, with 11 bases between. This CDR3 has 13 amino acids. The CDR3 nucleotides read TGTGCCAGTAGTACCCTGGCCGGGACTGAAGCTTTCTTT. It codes for CASSTLAGTEAFF.

A word on this clone: Different DNA sequences within this sample yield the same CDR3. In DNA, the CDR3 is TGTGCCAGCAGCGGGGGACAGGGGAATGAAAAACTGTTTTTT. Protein: CASSGGQGNEKLFF. The chain is built from TRBV5-4 and TRBJ1-4; 10 nucleotides agree with TRBD1. J lost 5 bases, V lost 4 bases, and 2 bases had no gene match. Germline V gene sequence: CDR1 SGHNT, CDR2 YYREEE (reference sequence). The CDR3 has 14 amino acids.

The chain couples TRBV2 to TRBJ2-2; D is possibly TRBD1 (6 bases). Germline V gene data show CDR1 as SNHLY and CDR2 as FYNNEI. V lost 2 bases, J lost 6 bases, and 13 bases lay in between. The CDR3 spans 15 residues. The CDR3 here is CASSELQGSPGELFF. Written as DNA, the CDR3 is TGTGCCAGCAGTGAACTTCAGGGGTCCCCCGGGGAGCTGTTTTTT. Full variable domain (outside the CDR3, taken from reference TRBV2 and TRBJ2-2): EPEVTQTPSHQVTQMGQEVILRCVPISNHLYFYWYRQILGQKVEFLVSFYNNEISEKSEIFDDQFSVERPDGSNFTLKIRSTKLEDSAMYFCASSELQGSPGELFFGEGSRLTVL.

In regard to this clone: This sample includes further DNA sequences coding for the same CDR3. This chain links TRBV11-2 with TRBJ1-3; TRBD1 is a possible D gene (6 bases). Deletions cut 0 bases from V and 0 bases from J, with 6 bases between. CDR3 length: 15 amino acids. Germline V lookup: CDR1 SGHAT, CDR2 FQNNGV. CDR3 sequence (DNA): TGTGCCAGCAGCTTAGACAGGGGCTCTGGAAACACCATATATTTT. It yields the protein CASSLDRGSGNTIYF.

V gene TRBV10-1 combines with J gene TRBJ1-1; D uncertain. Trimming took off 0 bases at V and 1 base at J, with 9 bases between the two ends. CDR3 length: 15 amino acids. Germline CDR1 reads WNHNN; CDR2 reads SYGVQD (reference sequence). The CDR3 DNA reads as TGCGCCAGCAGTGAGTCTAGGGAGGGGAACACTGAAGCTTTCTTT. This gives the protein CASSESREGNTEAFF.

The J gene is TRBJ2-2, the V gene TRBV2, with TRBD1 as a possible D gene (6 bases). The CDR3 has 14 residues. Between the trimmed V and J ends, which lost 8 bases and 4 bases, there was a span of 14 bases. CDR1 and CDR2 from the germline V gene are SNHLY and FYNNEI. CDR3 nucleotide sequence: TGTGCCAGCGAGGACAGAGCTATCACCGGGGAGCTGTTTTTT. Protein product: CASEDRAITGELFF. The full variable domain, completed using reference TRBV2 and TRBJ2-2, is EPEVTQTPSHQVTQMGQEVILRCVPISNHLYFYWYRQILGQKVEFLVSFYNNEISEKSEIFDDQFSVERPDGSNFTLKIRSTKLEDSAMYFCASEDRAITGELFFGEGSRLTVL.

Regarding this clone: Other DNA sequences in this specimen translate into the identical CDR3. This chain links TRBV27 with TRBJ2-7; no definite D call. CDR1 and CDR2 from the germline V gene are MNHEY and SMNVEV (reference sequence). CDR3 size: 13 residues. Trimming left V 4 bases short and J 0 bases short, with 7 bases between. The CDR3 reads CASSSTASYEQYF. CDR3 nucleotide sequence: TGTGCCAGCAGTTCTACAGCCTCCTACGAGCAGTACTTC.

This chain uses TRBV6-6 with TRBJ2-7; D possibly uses TRBD1 or TRBD2 (5 bases each). Germline lookup yields CDR1 MNHNY and CDR2 SVGAGI (reference sequence). The CDR3 consists of 15 residues. The V end lost 6 bases, the J end lost 2 bases, and 17 bases lay between the germline ends. The DNA for the CDR3 is TGTGCCAGCAGCCGCCCCCGGGACGGGGCCTACGAGCAGTACTTC. It specifies CASSRPRDGAYEQYF.

Details on this clone: Within the sample, other DNA sequences also encode this same CDR3. The chain combines TRBV5-1 with TRBJ2-7; D might be TRBD1 (6 bases). V was trimmed by 0 bases and J by 1 base, leaving 11 bases between them. This CDR3 region has 15 residues. Germline V CDR1 and CDR2: SGHRS, YFSETQ. CDR3 protein: CASSLGQGPSYEQYF. CDR3 bases: TGCGCCAGCAGCTTGGGCCAGGGGCCTTCCTACGAGCAGTACTTC.

The chain uses TRBV7-9 and TRBJ1-1, with D maybe TRBD1 (5 bases). V was shortened by 5 bases and J by 4 bases, with 14 bases between the two germline ends. The CDR3 sequence is 14 residues long. From germline, CDR1 is SEHNR and CDR2 FQNEAQ (reference sequence). The DNA for the CDR3 is TGTGCCAGCAGCCCCCACGAGGGGCCCACTGAAGCTTTCTTT. Translation: CASSPHEGPTEAFF.